The 23 T cell receptor beta chains presented below share a single source sample, sequenced in a study of blood T cell repertoires in COVID-19. Profiling relied on immunoSEQ multiplex PCR, and the TCRdb table lists in-frame clones only, not all of them. The sample carries 200,000 to 250,000 clones, about 82% recorded once. Sequencing was done on a sample of peripheral blood. Receptors were obtained from a woman in her 70s with COVID-19, enrolled during active disease.

V and J are TRBV6-5 and TRBJ1-3; D may be TRBD1 (6 bases). The V gene lost 8 bases and the J gene lost 0 bases, with 11 bases spanning the gap. This CDR3 is built from 14 residues. Germline V CDR1 and CDR2: MNHEY, SVGAGI. The CDR3: CASLDRSSGNTIYF. CDR3 DNA: TGTGCCAGCTTGGACAGATCCTCTGGAAACACCATATATTTT.

The rearrangement uses TRBV6-2 or TRBV6-3 and TRBJ1-1; weak D call: TRBD1 (5 bases). The V gene lost 5 bases and the J gene lost 7 bases, with 20 bases spanning the gap. Germline CDR1 is MNHEY and CDR2 is SVGEGT. This CDR3 spans 15 amino acids. The CDR3 nucleotides read TGTGCCAGCAGTCCGACTTCAATTCGGGGGGGTGAAGCTTTCTTT. Translated: CASSPTSIRGGEAFF.

The V call is TRBV6-6, the J call TRBJ2-1; D is perhaps TRBD2 (7 bases). CDR1 is MNHNY, CDR2 SVGAGI, per germline (reference sequence). The V end was cut by 7 bases, the J end by 3 bases, with 13 bases between. The CDR3 is 14 residues long. CDR3 protein: CASKGGDHYNEQFF. In DNA form, the CDR3 reads TGTGCCAGCAAAGGGGGGGATCACTACAATGAGCAGTTCTTC.

This sequence joins TRBV27 and TRBJ1-4; D perhaps matches TRBD1 (5 bases). Germline CDR1 is MNHEY and CDR2 is SMNVEV (reference sequence). V was shortened by 4 bases and J by 0 bases, with 9 bases between the two germline ends. The CDR3 is 15 amino acids. CDR3 bases: TGTGCCAGCAGTTGGCAGGGTGCAACTAATGAAAAACTGTTTTTT. This codes for CASSWQGATNEKLFF.

This clone was counted only a few times. This chain joins TRBV7-3 and TRBJ1-2; 7 bases fit TRBD1. Trimming at V came to 5 bases and at J to 8 bases, leaving 11 bases not matched to a gene. The CDR3 totals 14 residues. From germline, CDR1 is SGHTA and CDR2 FQGTGA. CDR3 residues: CASSPTGSSGGYTF. The CDR3 DNA reads TGTGCCAGCAGCCCGACAGGGAGTTCGGGAGGCTACACCTTC.

The chain couples TRBV5-4 to TRBJ2-5, with D perhaps TRBD1 (6 bases). This CDR3 has 14 amino acids. The germline V gene has CDR1 SGHNT and CDR2 YYREEE (reference sequence). V was clipped by 0 bases and J by 1 base, with 7 bases between them. The DNA for the CDR3 is TGTGCCAGCAGCTTGGCACAGGGCCAAGAGACCCAGTACTTC. Translated: CASSLAQGQETQYF.

V usage is TRBV2 and J usage is TRBJ1-2, with unresolved D. V was clipped by 2 bases and J by 4 bases, with 11 bases between them. This CDR3 comprises 14 residues. Germline CDR1 and CDR2: SNHLY and FYNNEI. In nucleotides, the CDR3 is TGTGCCAGCAGTGAATTACAGCTGACCTATGGCTACACCTTC. Translated, it gives CASSELQLTYGYTF.

A single count supports this clone. The rearrangement uses TRBV7-9 and TRBJ2-1; maybe TRBD2 (5 bases). Trimming removed 6 bases from V and 7 bases from J, with 10 bases in between. Per the germline V gene, CDR1 is SEHNR and CDR2 is FQNEAQ (reference sequence). The CDR3 is made up of 12 amino acids. CDR3 sequence (DNA): TGTGCCAGCAGTAGGACGGGGAATGAGCAGTTCTTC. Protein: CASSRTGNEQFF.

The rearrangement uses TRBV9 and TRBJ2-3, with 7 positions matching TRBD2. The germline V gene encodes CDR1 SGDLS and CDR2 YYNGEE. V gave up 6 bases and J gave up 2 bases; unmatched junction bases: 9. The CDR3 has 15 residues. CDR3 coding DNA: TGTGCCAGCAACCAAGCGGGAATTCTCACAGATACGCAGTATTTT. This encodes CASNQAGILTDTQYF.

This chain's CDR3 is CASSPSGQGRRNEQYF. The CDR3 DNA reads TGTGCCAGCAGCCCCTCGGGACAGGGGCGTCGGAACGAGCAGTACTTC. This chain links TRBV9 with TRBJ2-7, with TRBD1 matching over 10 bases. V lost 4 bases and J lost 5; bases outside the gene matches: 12. Germline CDR1 reads SGDLS; CDR2 reads YYNGEE. The length of the CDR3 is 16 residues. The full variable domain, completed using reference TRBV9 and TRBJ2-7, is DSGVTQTPKHLITATGQRVTLRCSPRSGDLSVYWYQQSLDQGLQFLIQYYNGEERAKGNILERFSAQQFPDLHSELNLSSLELGDSALYFCASSPSGQGRRNEQYFGPGTRLTVT.

V gene TRBV7-6 combines with J gene TRBJ2-1, with 9 bases aligning to TRBD2. The CDR3 is 16 residues long. Germline V gene sequence: CDR1 SGHVS, CDR2 FNYEAQ. The junction had 5 bases not matched to a gene; V was cut back by 0 bases and J by 5 bases. CDR3 bases: TGTGCCAGCAGCTTAGCGCTAGCGGGGCTCCACAATGAGCAGTTCTTC. The encoded protein is CASSLALAGLHNEQFF.

CDR3 region: CASRPGGRDQPQHF. Written as DNA, the CDR3 is TGTGCCAGCAGACCAGGGGGCAGGGATCAGCCCCAGCATTTT. The V call is TRBV28, the J call TRBJ1-5; 8 bases agree with TRBD1. Germline-derived CDR1 and CDR2 are MDHEN and SYDVKM. CDR3 length equals 14 residues. V shed 6 bases and J 5 bases; nucleotides not matched to a gene: 6.

This clone was seen a handful of times. The chain employs TRBV7-9 and TRBJ1-4; D gene uncertain. Germline V gives CDR1 SEHNR, CDR2 FQNEAQ (reference sequence). The ends were cut back, 3 bases at V and 5 bases at J, with 7 bases in the middle. CDR3 size: 13 residues. The CDR3 DNA is TGTGCCAGCAGCTTGAGCGGCAATGAAAAACTGTTTTTT. It specifies CASSLSGNEKLFF. Together with reference TRBV7-9 and TRBJ1-4, the CDR3 gives the full variable domain: DTGVSQNPRHKITKRGQNVTFRCDPISEHNRLYWYRQTLGQGPEFLTYFQNEAQLEKSRLLSDRFSAERPKGSFSTLEIQRTEQGDSAMYLCASSLSGNEKLFFGSGTQLSVL.

The V call is TRBV13, the J call TRBJ1-1; possibly TRBD1 for D (6 bases). V was trimmed by 6 bases and J by 1 base, leaving 21 bases between them. Germline V gene sequence: CDR1 PRHDT, CDR2 FYEKMQ (reference sequence). The length of the CDR3 is 17 residues. The CDR3 reads CASSSNHRMTGNTEAFF. DNA for the CDR3: TGTGCCAGCAGTTCAAATCATCGCATGACAGGGAACACTGAAGCTTTCTTT.

The CDR3 coding sequence is TGTGCCAGCAGAGCCTTTTCGGGGGGGAGGCAGTACTTC. This encodes CASRAFSGGRQYF. The chain recombines TRBV12-3 or TRBV12-4 with TRBJ2-7; 8 positions match TRBD2. The CDR3 covers 13 residues. J was trimmed by 9 bases and V by 6 bases; bases with no gene match: 10.

CDR3 in amino acids: CASSLVLTANNSPLHF. The CDR3, as DNA: TGCGCCAGCAGCTTGGTTCTGACAGCAAATAATTCACCCCTCCACTTT. V is TRBV5-1 and J is TRBJ1-6, with D perhaps TRBD1 (5 bases). V was pared by 0 bases and J by 5 bases, with 12 bases between. Germline V gives CDR1 SGHRS, CDR2 YFSETQ. This CDR3 contains 16 residues.

The chain joins TRBV4-3 to TRBJ1-4; D call uncertain. The V gene lost 4 bases and the J gene lost 7 bases, with 16 bases spanning the gap. CDR3 size: 15 residues. Germline CDR1 is LGHNA and CDR2 is YSLEER. CDR3 bases: TGCGCCAGCAGCCTAGTACCACTAACGGGTGAAAAACTGTTTTTT. As protein: CASSLVPLTGEKLFF.

This clone is categorized as medium-sized (0.01 to 0.1%). The chain couples TRBV6-5 to TRBJ1-3, with D possibly being TRBD1 (5 bases). V was trimmed by 5 bases and J by 3 bases, leaving 11 bases between them. In germline, CDR1 is MNHEY, CDR2 SVGAGI. The CDR3 totals 14 residues. The CDR3 region has the DNA TGTGCCAGCAGTCGACAGACGTTTGGAAACACCATATATTTT. Translated, it gives CASSRQTFGNTIYF.

This chain uses TRBV24-1 with TRBJ2-3; 8 positions match TRBD1. The germline CDR1 and CDR2 sequences are KGHDR and SFDVKD. J was trimmed by 4 bases and V by 4 bases; bases with no gene match: 15. The CDR3 runs to 18 residues. CDR3 sequence (DNA): TGTGCCACCAGTGACCCGGGACAGGCTAAGCGCGGGGCAGATACGCAGTATTTT. Translated: CATSDPGQAKRGADTQYF.

The V and J genes are TRBV3-1 (or the pseudogene TRBV3-2) and TRBJ1-2; possible D gene TRBD1, 5 bases. Germline CDR1 LGHDT, CDR2 YNNKEL (reference sequence). V gave up 4 bases and J gave up 13 bases, with 25 bases separating them. This CDR3 has 15 amino acids. CDR3 sequence: CASSPKRGREGVGTF. As DNA, the CDR3 is TGTGCCAGCAGCCCCAAACGGGGCAGGGAGGGAGTCGGCACCTTC.

V and J are TRBV19 and TRBJ1-1; D might be TRBD1 (5 bases). V shed 7 bases and J shed 2 bases, with 14 bases lying between them. CDR3 length: 14 amino acids. Germline lookup yields CDR1 LNHDA and CDR2 SQIVND (reference sequence). The DNA for the CDR3 is TGTGCCAGTACCAAGACAGTGTTAAACACTGAAGCTTTCTTT. Translating gives CASTKTVLNTEAFF. Full variable domain (remainder filled in from reference TRBV19 and TRBJ1-1): DGGITQSPKYLFRKEGQNVTLSCEQNLNHDAMYWYRQDPGQGLRLIYYSQIVNDFQKGDIAEGYSVSREKKESFPLTVTSAQKNPTAFYLCASTKTVLNTEAFFGQGTRLTVV.

The gene calls are TRBV11-3 and TRBJ1-3, with TRBD1 as a possible D gene (5 bases). This CDR3 has 14 residues. V lost 5 bases and J 4 bases, leaving 12 bases between the germline ends. Per the germline V gene, CDR1 is SGHNT and CDR2 is YENEEA. The CDR3 reads CASSPDSRGNTIYF. The CDR3 DNA sequence: TGTGCCAGCAGCCCTGACAGCCGAGGAAACACCATATATTTT.

The chain carries TRBV7-3 and TRBJ1-6; D gene ambiguous. V was clipped by 2 bases and J by 7 bases, with 12 bases between them. The germline gives CDR1 SGHTA, CDR2 FQGTGA. This CDR3 contains 15 residues. The CDR3 spells CASSLEPHPNSPLHF. The CDR3 DNA is TGTGCCAGCAGCTTAGAACCACATCCAAATTCACCCCTCCACTTT.